This TCR beta chain comes out of a study of blood T cell repertoires in COVID-19. In the study overall: From the United States, Italy and Spain came samples of acute and convalescent COVID-19. T cells, B-cell-depleted T cells, or PBMCs supplied cDNA or gDNA.

Profiling relied on immunoSEQ multiplex PCR, and the TCRdb table lists in-frame clones only, not all of them. The sample shows 25,000 to 35,000 clones, 85% to 95% of them seen only once. This clone has only one observation. J was trimmed by 6 bases and V by 3 bases; bases with no gene match: 7. This CDR3 spans 16 amino acids. Germline-derived CDR1 and CDR2 are MNHEY and SMNVEV (reference sequence). Followed longitudinally, the Seattle patients had been enrolled during active infection. The source is a woman in her seventies with COVID-19, enrolled during active disease. J is TRBJ2-2 and V is TRBV27; TRBD2 agrees at 10 bases. The sequencing sample was made of peripheral blood. The CDR3 reads CASSLASGSLPGELFF. The CDR3 DNA follows: TGTGCCAGCAGTTTGGCTAGCGGGAGTCTGCCCGGGGAGCTGTTTTTT.